Shown below are 9 T cell receptor beta chains from a single sample sequenced in a study of spatial heterogeneity in lung cancer. Using its own MiXCR run on the 5' RACE reads, TCRdb lists one record per CDR3 protein. The profile shows more than 10,000 distinct CDR3 sequences, roughly 15% of them singletons. Time point specified: sample taken at primary tumor resection. The sequenced material consisted of unsorted whole RNA from tumor, nontumor lung or frozen PBMC. The source was PBMCs, collected at surgery. The origin of the receptors is a male donor with early-stage non-small cell lung cancer.

The chain combines TRBV4-2 with TRBJ2-3; TRBD1 might be the D (7 bases). V was cut by 3 bases and J by 4 bases, with 14 bases left in between. The CDR3 is 15 amino acids. CDR1 is LGHNA and CDR2 is YNFKEQ in the germline V gene. CDR3 DNA sequence: TGTGCCAGCAGCCAGAGCAGGGGGGCTGCAGATACGCAGTATTTT. This translates into CASSQSRGAADTQYF.

In nucleotides, the CDR3 is TGCAGCGTTGCCGGGACGACCTATGGCTACACCTTC. It translates to CSVAGTTYGYTF. This sequence joins TRBV29-1 and TRBJ1-2, with D possibly matching TRBD1 (5 bases). The CDR3 runs 12 residues. Germline V gives CDR1 SQVTM, CDR2 ANQGSEA. Trimming left V 4 bases short and J 4 bases short, with 10 bases between.

This clonotype came up a few times. The rearrangement joins TRBV6-2 or TRBV6-3 to TRBJ2-2; D might be TRBD2 (6 bases). Trimming shortened V by 6 bases and J by 4 bases, and 15 bases separated the two germline ends. The CDR3 is 15 residues long. The V gene's germline CDR1 is MNHEY and CDR2 SVGEGT. The CDR3 loop is CASSSGLGGTGELFF. CDR3 DNA sequence: TGTGCCAGCAGCTCGGGACTGGGGGGCACCGGGGAGCTGTTTTTT.

This clonotype was detected a few times. This chain joins TRBV10-3 and TRBJ2-7; D possibly corresponds to TRBD1 (5 bases). The CDR3 covers 12 residues. Germline V gene data show CDR1 as ENHRY and CDR2 as SYGVKD. The ends were cut back, 5 bases at V and 6 bases at J, with 11 bases in the middle. Here the CDR3 reads CAISSRVSEQYF. The CDR3 DNA reads as TGTGCCATCAGTAGCAGGGTAAGCGAGCAGTACTTC.

The CDR3 is CASSSAGDTQYF. CDR3 nucleotide sequence: TGTGCCAGCAGCTCAGCGGGAGATACGCAGTATTTT. V usage is TRBV7-2 and J usage is TRBJ2-3; possible D gene TRBD2, 6 bases. The V and J ends lost 4 bases and 5 bases respectively, with 7 bases between them. Germline V gene lookup returns CDR1 SGHTA and CDR2 FQGNSA. The CDR3 is made up of 12 amino acids.

CDR3 nucleotide sequence: TGTGCCAGCAGCCTAGCACAGGGACAAGAGACCCAGTACTTC. Translation: CASSLAQGQETQYF. The rearrangement uses TRBV3-1 and TRBJ2-5, with D perhaps matching TRBD1 (6 bases). Per germline, CDR1 LGHDT and CDR2 YNNKEL (reference sequence). This CDR3 has 14 amino acids. The V gene lost 4 bases and the J gene lost 2 bases, with 11 bases spanning the gap.

This clonotype was counted a few times. The chain employs TRBV7-2 and TRBJ1-2, with D hard to call. CDR1 is SGHTA and CDR2 is FQGNSA in the germline V gene. The CDR3 spans 13 residues. V was pared by 1 base and J by 6 bases, with 9 bases between. CDR3 DNA: TGTGCCAGCAGCTTAGGGAGCCGTGATGGCTACACCTTC. Translating it yields CASSLGSRDGYTF.

The chain combines TRBV20-1 with TRBJ2-7, with 9 bases lining up with TRBD1. Losses at the gene ends were 6 bases for V and 1 base for J; bases not matched to a gene: 7. CDR3 length equals 14 residues. Germline lookup yields CDR1 DFQATT and CDR2 SNEGSKA (reference sequence). This CDR3 reads CSAYKQGASYEQYF. The CDR3 nucleotides are TGCAGTGCGTATAAACAGGGGGCGTCCTACGAGCAGTACTTC.

This clonotype appeared a few times. V is TRBV28 and J is TRBJ1-1, with TRBD1 as a possible D gene (6 bases). The CDR3 loop spans 12 amino acids. The V end lost 5 bases, the J end lost 7 bases, and 11 bases lay between the germline ends. Looked up from germline, CDR1 is MDHEN and CDR2 is SYDVKM. The DNA of the CDR3 is TGTGCCAGCAGTCACCCAGGGGATGAAGCTTTCTTT. Its protein is CASSHPGDEAFF.